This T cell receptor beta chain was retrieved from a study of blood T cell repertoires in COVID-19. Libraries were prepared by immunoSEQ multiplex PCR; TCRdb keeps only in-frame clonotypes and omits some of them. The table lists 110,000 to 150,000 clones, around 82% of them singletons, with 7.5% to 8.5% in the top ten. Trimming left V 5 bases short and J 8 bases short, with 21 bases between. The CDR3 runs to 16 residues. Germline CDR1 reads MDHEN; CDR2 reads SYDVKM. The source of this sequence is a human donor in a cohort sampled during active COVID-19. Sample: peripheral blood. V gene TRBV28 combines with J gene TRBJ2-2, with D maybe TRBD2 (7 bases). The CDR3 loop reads CASSQGTIIWEGELFF. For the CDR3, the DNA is TGTGCCAGCAGTCAGGGGACTATCATTTGGGAGGGGGAGCTGTTTTTT.